The entry below gives a single T cell receptor (beta chain) sequence along with its context. Its antigen remains unidentified. The data were obtained in a study of OX40 agonist ivuxolimab in advanced cancers. Study information: Patients received the agonistic anti-OX40 (CD134) antibody ivuxolimab. Patients were treated with intravenous ivuxolimab, dosed at 0.01 to 10 mg/kg and infused every 2 weeks. Partial responses were recorded for three patients, including one with hepatocellular carcinoma and two with cutaneous melanoma.

This CDR3 is 13 amino acids long. V lost 0 bases to trimming and J lost 4 bases, with 9 bases between them. Germline V lookup: CDR1 GTSNPN, CDR2 SVGIG (reference sequence). Clones were sequenced by immunoSEQ multiplex PCR, and TCRdb holds only the in-frame ones, with some missing. The table has about 88,000 clones, around 85% seen once. Regarding the study as a whole: Among expanded peripheral T cells, antigen specificity went undetermined.

The material sequenced was CD4+ or CD8+ T cells sorted from blood, taken in a trial of the OX40 agonist ivuxolimab. The chain links TRBV30 to TRBJ2-5; D ambiguous. The TCR was taken from an adult with an advanced solid tumor such as melanoma, head and neck, liver or kidney cancer. The CDR3 reads CAWSVRLRETQYF. The CDR3 DNA sequence: TGTGCCTGGAGTGTACGTTTACGAGAGACCCAGTACTTC.